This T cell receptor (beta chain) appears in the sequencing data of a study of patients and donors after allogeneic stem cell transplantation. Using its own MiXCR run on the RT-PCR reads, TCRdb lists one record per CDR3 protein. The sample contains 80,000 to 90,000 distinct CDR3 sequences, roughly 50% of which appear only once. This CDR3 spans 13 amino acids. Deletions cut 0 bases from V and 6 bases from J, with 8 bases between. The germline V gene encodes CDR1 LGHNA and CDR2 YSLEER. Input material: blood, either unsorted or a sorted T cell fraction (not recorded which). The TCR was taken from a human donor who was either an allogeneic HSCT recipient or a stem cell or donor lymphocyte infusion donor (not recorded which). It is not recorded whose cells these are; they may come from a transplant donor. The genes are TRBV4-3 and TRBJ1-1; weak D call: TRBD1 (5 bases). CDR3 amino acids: CASSQDSRAEAFF. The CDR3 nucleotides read TGCGCCAGCAGCCAAGATTCCAGGGCTGAAGCTTTCTTT.